The TCR beta chain described here comes from a study of blood T cell repertoires in COVID-19. The data were produced by immunoSEQ multiplex PCR, yet TCRdb's version contains in-frame clones alone and is incomplete. The data show about 320,000 clones, with about nine tenths seen just once and approximately 2.5% held by the top ten. CDR3 length: 16 amino acids. Germline CDR1 and CDR2: MNHEY and SMNVEV (reference sequence). V was cut by 3 bases and J by 0 bases, with 12 bases left in between. The source of this sequence is a man aged 60-69 years who had recovered from COVID-19. This chain connects TRBV27 to TRBJ2-1; perhaps TRBD1 as D (5 bases). The sequenced material came from PBMCs or T cells enriched from blood (not recorded which). The CDR3: CASSFGLQGSYNEQFF. CDR3 DNA sequence: TGTGCCAGCAGTTTTGGCTTGCAGGGCTCCTACAATGAGCAGTTCTTC.